The 3 T cell receptor beta chains below come from one sample, sequenced in a study of shared clonotypes between healthy human individuals. Sequencing was performed with immunoSEQ multiplex PCR; in TCRdb, only in-frame clones are kept and a portion is missing. The sample carries approximately 500,000 clones, 79% recorded once. Specimen: PBMCs. Source of these receptors: a woman aged 35 to 49 in good health. Some clones in this sample may be carry-over from other donors' samples.

The chain recombines TRBV15 with TRBJ2-3, with TRBD2 as a possible D gene (6 bases). This CDR3 is 15 amino acids long. Between the trimmed V and J ends, which lost 9 bases and 0 bases, there was a span of 16 bases. The germline gives CDR1 LNHNV, CDR2 YYDKDF (reference sequence). The CDR3 nucleotides are TGTGCCACAAGGAGGGGAGTAACTAGCACAGATACGCAGTATTTT. This sequence encodes CATRRGVTSTDTQYF.

The genes are TRBV7-8 and TRBJ2-7; TRBD2 matches 11 bases. Germline-derived CDR1 and CDR2 are SGHVS and FQNEAQ. This CDR3 has 16 amino acids. With 4 bases clipped from V and 2 bases from J, the junction kept 7 bases outside the gene matches. CDR3 nucleotides: TGTGCCAGCAGCTCCACTAGCGGGAGTAAGACCTACGAGCAGTACTTC. This sequence encodes CASSSTSGSKTYEQYF.

The chain links TRBV19 to TRBJ2-1, with a weak D call TRBD2 (5 bases). V lost 3 bases to trimming and J lost 10 bases, with 16 bases between them. Germline V CDR1 and CDR2: LNHDA, SQIVND (reference sequence). This CDR3 contains 14 residues. The CDR3 DNA reads TGTGCCAGTAGTATTCTCCCGCCGGGAAACGAGCAGTTCTTC. Its translation: CASSILPPGNEQFF. Together with reference TRBV19 and TRBJ2-1, the CDR3 gives the full variable domain: DGGITQSPKYLFRKEGQNVTLSCEQNLNHDAMYWYRQDPGQGLRLIYYSQIVNDFQKGDIAEGYSVSREKKESFPLTVTSAQKNPTAFYLCASSILPPGNEQFFGPGTRLTVL.